The 4 T cell receptor beta chains below all came from one sample that was sequenced in a study of cytomegalovirus exposure and HLA in healthy donors. Assay used: immunoSEQ multiplex PCR; TCRdb lists only in-frame clones, some missing. The table includes around 400,000 clones, 86% detected once. Input material: PBMCs. These receptors came from a woman aged 18-29 years in good health and CMV-seronegative.

This clone was counted between two and nine times. The rearrangement joins TRBV27 to TRBJ1-1, with D possibly being TRBD1 (6 bases). In germline, CDR1 is MNHEY, CDR2 SMNVEV (reference sequence). The CDR3 has 14 amino acids. V lost 5 bases to trimming and J lost 2 bases, with 12 bases between them. CDR3 residues: CASSKQGPNTEAFF. The CDR3 nucleotides are TGTGCCAGCAGTAAACAGGGCCCTAACACTGAAGCTTTCTTT.

This clone was picked up a small number of times. The rearrangement links TRBV2 to TRBJ1-4; TRBD1 matches at 9 bases. Germline CDR1 SNHLY, CDR2 FYNNEI. V trimming: 4 bases; J trimming: 7 bases; junction bases outside the gene matches: 7. CDR3 length equals 15 residues. CDR3 sequence (DNA): TGTGCCAGCAGTGTGTCGGGACAGGGATTTGAAAAACTGTTTTTT. It yields the protein CASSVSGQGFEKLFF.

The CDR3 DNA follows: TGTGCCAGCAGCTTAGTGAGGGACAGGGTTCATGGCTACACCTTC. It yields the protein CASSLVRDRVHGYTF. The J gene is TRBJ1-2, the V gene TRBV11-2, with 9 bases aligning to TRBD1. V lost 1 base and J lost 6; bases outside the gene matches: 6. Germline values: CDR1 SGHAT, CDR2 FQNNGV. CDR3 length: 15 residues.

The chain combines TRBV14 with TRBJ2-4; 8 positions agree with TRBD2. V dropped 1 base and J dropped 6; count of bases not matched to a gene: 2. CDR3 length: 14 residues. Germline CDR1 is SGHDN and CDR2 is FVKESK. CDR3 nucleotide sequence: TGTGCCAGCAGCCAAGCTACTAGCGGAAACATTCAGTACTTC. Translation gives CASSQATSGNIQYF.